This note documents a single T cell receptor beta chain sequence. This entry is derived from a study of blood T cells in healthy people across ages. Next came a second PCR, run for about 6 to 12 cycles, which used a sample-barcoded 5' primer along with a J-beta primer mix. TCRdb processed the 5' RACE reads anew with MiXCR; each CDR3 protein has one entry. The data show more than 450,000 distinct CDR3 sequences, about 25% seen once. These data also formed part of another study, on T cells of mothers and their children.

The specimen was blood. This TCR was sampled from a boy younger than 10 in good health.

The CDR3 protein is CASSFGGTGYEQYF. The CDR3 nucleotides read TGTGCCAGCAGCTTCGGAGGGACGGGCTACGAGCAGTACTTC. The V and J genes are TRBV7-2 and TRBJ2-7; tentatively, D is TRBD2 (6 bases). Trimming removed 3 bases from V and 3 bases from J, with 12 bases in between. The CDR3 length is 14 residues. The V gene's germline CDR1 is SGHTA and CDR2 FQGNSA.